This is a list of T cell receptor beta chains from one sample in a study of T cell repertoires in cytomegalovirus infection. TCRdb independently ran MiXCR on the reads; one entry per CDR3 protein. The sample includes about 740,000 distinct CDR3 sequences, about 40% of them seen just once. Sequencing was done on a sample of PBMCs. The receptor set was obtained from a human donor in good health (CMV status not recorded). Some clones in this sample may be carry-over from other donors' samples. The CDR3 runs from the conserved cysteine through the conserved F or W. Each record gives: clone size, V gene, J gene, D gene, CDR3 DNA, CDR3 protein. D genes are given only for firm matches. Only part of the rows carry a size: once, few, many, or a class if the clone is expanded.

few	TRBV11-2	TRBJ1-2	.	TGTGCCAGCAGCCCATTTGACGATACAATCGGCTACACCTTC	CASSPFDDTIGYTF
.	TRBV28	TRBJ2-7	.	TGTGCCAGCAGTTTAGCGTACACCTTCTCCTACGAGCAGTACTTC	CASSLAYTFSYEQYF
few	TRBV12-3/TRBV12-4	TRBJ2-2	.	TGTGCCAGCAGTTTGCGTGACAGAGGGCTCACCGGGGAGCTGTTTTTT	CASSLRDRGLTGELFF
.	TRBV7-8	TRBJ1-4	TRBD1	TGTGCCAGCCGTCCCCAGACAGGGAGTAATGAAAAACTGTTTTTT	CASRPQTGSNEKLFF
many	TRBV7-2	TRBJ2-1	.	TGTGCCAGCAGCTTATTCCGGGGAGAGCAGTTCTTC	CASSLFRGEQFF
.	TRBV28	TRBJ1-1	.	TGTGCCAGCAGAGACCCGAGGGTAGGCCGGACTGAAGCTTTCTTT	CASRDPRVGRTEAFF
.	TRBV6-1	TRBJ1-6	.	TGTGCCAGCAGTGAAGATACGATAGGGGGACTTAATTCACCCCTCCACTTT	CASSEDTIGGLNSPLHF
few	TRBV7-2	TRBJ1-4	TRBD1	TGTGCCAGCAGGTTTACAGGGGGCAGGACTAATGAAAAACTGTTTTTT	CASRFTGGRTNEKLFF
.	TRBV4-1	TRBJ1-5	.	TGCGCCAGCAGCCAGAAGGGGGGGGGTAGCAATCAGCCCCAGCATTTT	CASSQKGGGSNQPQHF
many	TRBV7-2	TRBJ2-7	TRBD2	TGTGCCAGCAGCCCCACTAGCGGGATTACCTACGAGCAGTACTTC	CASSPTSGITYEQYF
.	TRBV5-1	TRBJ2-7	.	TGCGCCAGCAGCCCCTCTCGGGACCGTCTCTCCTACGAGCAGTACTTC	CASSPSRDRLSYEQYF
many	TRBV28	TRBJ1-4	.	TGTGCCAGCAGCCAGAGGGGGTTCGGTGAAAAACTGTTTTTT	CASSQRGFGEKLFF
.	TRBV6-6	TRBJ1-2	.	TGTGCCAGCAGTTACCTGGGGGTTAACTATGGCTACACCTTC	CASSYLGVNYGYTF
few	TRBV5-1	TRBJ2-7	TRBD1	TGCGCCAGCAGCTTAGAAGACCACAGGGGATCCCCCCTCTACGAGCAGTACTTC	CASSLEDHRGSPLYEQYF
few	TRBV7-9	TRBJ2-1	TRBD2	TGTGCCAGCAGCTTAGTTCAGAGCGGGGACAATGAGCAGTTCTTC	CASSLVQSGDNEQFF
.	TRBV7-6	TRBJ2-5	.	TGTGCCAGCAGCTTTCCTCCAGAGACCCAGTACTTC	CASSFPPETQYF
.	TRBV5-1	TRBJ1-2	.	TGCGCCAGCAGCTCAAGCACAGGGATGCGAGGCTACACCTTC	CASSSSTGMRGYTF
few	TRBV10-3	TRBJ2-7	TRBD1	TGTGCCATCACCCCGGACAGGGCAAACTCCTACGAGCAGTACTTC	CAITPDRANSYEQYF
.	TRBV19	TRBJ2-1	TRBD2	TGTGCCAGTAGTATCCGACTAGCGGGGGCCCTCTCCTACAATGAGCAGTTCTTC	CASSIRLAGALSYNEQFF
.	TRBV2	TRBJ2-1	.	TGTGCCAGCAGTGGCGTAGCAAACTACAATGAGCAGTTCTTC	CASSGVANYNEQFF
few	TRBV7-8	TRBJ2-1	.	TGTGCCAGCAGCCTTGACTACCCGGGCAATGAGCAGTTCTTC	CASSLDYPGNEQFF
.	TRBV11-2	TRBJ1-6	.	TGTGCCAGCAGCTTAGACGGACCACGGGGGAATTCACCCCTCCACTTT	CASSLDGPRGNSPLHF
few	TRBV12-3/TRBV12-4	TRBJ2-5	.	TGTGCCAGCAGTTTAATGGCGGACCAAGAGACCCAGTACTTC	CASSLMADQETQYF
few	TRBV11-3	TRBJ1-1	.	TGTGCCAGCAGCCGGGGGGGAATCCCTGAAGCTTTCTTT	CASSRGGIPEAFF
few	TRBV28	TRBJ1-4	TRBD1	TGTGCCAGCAGCCCATACGGACAGGGACGAGAAAAACTGTTTTTT	CASSPYGQGREKLFF
.	TRBV6-1	TRBJ1-2	TRBD1	TGTGCCAGCAGTGAAGCGCGACAGGGGGCTGGAGGCTACACCTTC	CASSEARQGAGGYTF
.	TRBV20-1	TRBJ2-3	TRBD2	TGCAGTGCCCCGGGGGGGGGTGGTATAGGGTTCACAGATACGCAGTATTTT	CSAPGGGGIGFTDTQYF
.	TRBV19	TRBJ1-5	.	TGTGCCAGTGCGGGACATTTTAATCAGCCCCAGCATTTT	CASAGHFNQPQHF
.	TRBV7-2	TRBJ1-2	TRBD1	TGTGCCAGCAAAACAGGGGTTGACTATGGCTACACCTTC	CASKTGVDYGYTF
.	TRBV19	TRBJ2-2	TRBD1	TGTGCCAGTAAGGGACAGGGGGCAAGCGGGGAGCTGTTTTTT	CASKGQGASGELFF
few	TRBV19	TRBJ2-1	.	TGTGCCAGTAGTATACGGGCTAGCACCTACAATGAGCAGTTCTTC	CASSIRASTYNEQFF
.	TRBV19	TRBJ2-7	.	TGTGCCAGTAGTACCTCGGTGGGGCCATCCTACGAGCAGTACTTC	CASSTSVGPSYEQYF
.	TRBV25-1	TRBJ1-2	.	TGTGCCAGCAGTGCAACCACAGGGTGGGGTGGCTACACCTTC	CASSATTGWGGYTF
.	TRBV10-3	TRBJ1-1	.	TGTGCCATCAGTGGACAGCCATCGACTGAAGCTTTCTTT	CAISGQPSTEAFF
.	TRBV24-1	TRBJ1-5	.	TGTGCCACCAGCCCCCGTGGGGCTAGCAATCAGCCCCAGCATTTT	CATSPRGASNQPQHF
.	TRBV11-2	TRBJ1-5	.	TGTGCCAGCAGCACCCGCAGGCACGATAATAGCAATCAGCCCCAGCATTTT	CASSTRRHDNSNQPQHF
few	TRBV5-4	TRBJ2-3	TRBD2	TGTGCCAGCAGCTTGTCCCTCGCGGGGAGGGCAACAGATACGCAGTATTTT	CASSLSLAGRATDTQYF